This record concerns one T cell receptor (beta chain) sequence. This sample is part of a study of blood T cell repertoires in COVID-19. Overall study context: Nucleic acid was either cDNA or gDNA, and it came from T cells, B-cell-depleted T cells, or PBMCs.

In the original processing: Reference gene primer amplification in the assay estimated nucleated cell counts. Sequencing used immunoSEQ multiplex PCR; TCRdb keeps in-frame clones, though not all of them. The V and J calls and clone size come from that table; D and trimming were worked out from the DNA. Of around 340,000 clones in the sample, roughly nine tenths are singletons; the top ten hold just under 4%. Material for sequencing was peripheral blood. The TCR originated in a woman aged 55 to 70 with COVID-19, enrolled during active disease.

CDR3 bases: TGTGCCAGCAGCGTAGATCTACAGCTCCACACTGAAGCTTTCTTT. This codes for CASSVDLQLHTEAFF. The chain recombines TRBV9 with TRBJ1-1; D is ambiguous. Between the trimmed V and J ends, which lost 0 bases and 3 bases, there was a span of 12 bases. Germline-derived CDR1 and CDR2 are SGDLS and YYNGEE. The CDR3 runs 15 residues.